Following are 26 T cell receptor beta chains from one sample sequenced in a study of blood T cell repertoires in COVID-19. Sequencing used immunoSEQ multiplex PCR; TCRdb keeps in-frame clones, though not all of them. This table holds some 40,000 clones, roughly nine tenths found once. Input material: peripheral blood. The receptors come from a man aged 45-65 years with COVID-19, enrolled during active disease.

This clone was found once. The rearrangement links TRBV27 to TRBJ1-3; D may be TRBD1 (6 bases). Looked up from germline, CDR1 is MNHEY and CDR2 is SMNVEV (reference sequence). The CDR3 runs to 17 residues. Between the trimmed V and J ends, which lost 2 bases and 0 bases, there was a span of 14 bases. The CDR3 DNA follows: TGTGCCAGCAGTTTACGGGGGGGGACACGCTCTGGAAACACCATATATTTT. It codes for CASSLRGGTRSGNTIYF.

This chain joins TRBV7-9 and TRBJ2-3, with 9 bases that match TRBD2. From germline, CDR1 is SEHNR and CDR2 FQNEAQ (reference sequence). There are 15 residues in the CDR3. J gave up 4 bases and V 0 bases, and 2 bases lay outside the gene matches. CDR3 DNA sequence: TGTGCCAGCAGCTTAGCTAGCGGGAGTCCAGATACGCAGTATTTT. This translates into CASSLASGSPDTQYF.

The chain couples TRBV7-3 to TRBJ1-1; D not certain. The CDR3 covers 13 residues. The germline gives CDR1 SGHTA, CDR2 FQGTGA. V was clipped by 5 bases and J by 5 bases, with 12 bases between them. DNA of the CDR3: TGTGCCAGCAGCCCTACGTTCGGGACTGAAGCTTTCTTT. This translates into CASSPTFGTEAFF.

The chain is built from TRBV6-4 and TRBJ1-1, with TRBD1 matching 12 bases. V shed 8 bases, J shed 4 bases, and the junction held 2 bases outside the gene matches. This CDR3 is built from 13 residues. Germline CDR1 and CDR2: MRHNA and SNTAGT. The DNA for the CDR3 is TGTGCCAGCTCGGGACAGGGGGCCACTGAAGCTTTCTTT. This gives the protein CASSGQGATEAFF.

This chain joins TRBV3-1 (or the pseudogene TRBV3-2) and TRBJ1-2; D is undetermined. Per the germline V gene, CDR1 is LGHDT and CDR2 is YNNKEL (reference sequence). There are 17 residues in the CDR3. V shed 2 bases and J shed 8 bases, with 24 bases lying between them. This chain's CDR3 is CASSQLPMIQSTEGYTF. DNA for the CDR3: TGTGCCAGCAGCCAACTTCCTATGATTCAGAGTACGGAGGGCTACACCTTC.

The chain has TRBV6-2 or TRBV6-3 and TRBJ2-5; 9 bases fit TRBD1. The CDR3 sequence is 16 residues long. The V segment lost 2 bases and the J segment 3 bases; nucleotides outside the gene matches: 7. The V gene's germline CDR1 is MNHEY and CDR2 SVGEGT. CDR3 residues: CASSYPVWTGEETQYF. The CDR3 DNA reads TGTGCCAGCAGTTACCCGGTTTGGACAGGGGAAGAGACCCAGTACTTC.

This rearrangement joins TRBV5-4 to TRBJ2-7; possible D gene TRBD2, 7 bases. The length of the CDR3 is 15 residues. In germline, CDR1 is SGHNT, CDR2 YYREEE (reference sequence). V gave up 4 bases and J gave up 5 bases, with 19 bases separating them. In DNA form, the CDR3 reads TGTGCCAGCAGCCAGGGAGGTCGGGGGGCCCACGAGCAGTACTTC. Its translation: CASSQGGRGAHEQYF.

The J gene is TRBJ2-7, the V gene TRBV6-1; TRBD2 aligns across 9 bases. V lost 4 bases and J lost 3; bases outside the gene matches: 1. Germline CDR1 is MNHNS and CDR2 is SASEGT. This CDR3 comprises 13 residues. CDR3 loop: CASSVAGDYEQYF. The CDR3 DNA follows: TGTGCCAGCAGTGTAGCGGGAGACTACGAGCAGTACTTC.

The rearrangement joins TRBV18 to TRBJ1-1, with D perhaps matching TRBD1 (5 bases). This CDR3 region has 14 residues. Per germline, CDR1 KGHSH and CDR2 LQKENI. V was trimmed by 0 bases and J by 11 bases, leaving 16 bases between them. The chain's CDR3 is CASSPPAPTGGAFF. In DNA, the CDR3 is TGTGCCAGCTCACCACCGGCCCCGACCGGGGGTGCTTTCTTT.

The genes are TRBV5-4 and TRBJ2-3; 9 bases are a match to TRBD2. The germline CDR1 and CDR2 sequences are SGHNT and YYREEE (reference sequence). V lost 5 bases and J lost 1; bases outside the gene matches: 5. This CDR3 is 15 amino acids long. The CDR3 region is CASSSRTSGTDTQYF. CDR3 sequence (DNA): TGTGCCAGCAGTTCACGGACTAGCGGCACAGATACGCAGTATTTT.

This clone was observed a single time. This chain's CDR3 is CATSDAGLASPHEQFF. The DNA of the CDR3 is TGTGCCACCAGTGATGCGGGACTAGCTTCCCCTCATGAGCAGTTCTTC. This chain links TRBV24-1 with TRBJ2-1, with 9 bases matching TRBD2. V was pared by 3 bases and J by 8 bases, with 10 bases of the junction left unmatched. This CDR3 is 16 amino acids long. Looked up from germline, CDR1 is KGHDR and CDR2 is SFDVKD.

V is TRBV27 and J is TRBJ2-1; 13 nucleotides align to TRBD2. Looked up from germline, CDR1 is MNHEY and CDR2 is SMNVEV (reference sequence). Germline trimming cut 5 bases from V and 6 bases from J; bases unmatched to any gene: 7. The CDR3 extends over 16 amino acids. CDR3 DNA: TGTGCCAGCAGTAATAATCGACTAGCGGGAGGCAATGAGCAGTTCTTC. It is translated as CASSNNRLAGGNEQFF.

This clone was detected only a few times. The V and J genes are TRBV12-3 or TRBV12-4 and TRBJ1-3, with 8 positions matching TRBD1. The junction had 5 bases not matched to a gene; V was cut back by 4 bases and J by 9 bases. The CDR3 runs to 13 residues. The CDR3 nucleotides are TGTGCCAGCAGTTCAGGGACAGGTGGCACCATATATTTT. It yields the protein CASSSGTGGTIYF.

The chain recombines TRBV4-1 with TRBJ2-1; 11 bases match TRBD2. V gave up 4 bases and J gave up 2 bases; unmatched junction bases: 1. Germline V lookup: CDR1 MGHRA, CDR2 YSYEKL. This CDR3 is built from 15 residues. CDR3 DNA: TGCGCCAGCAGCCCACTAGCGGGAGCCTACAATGAGCAGTTCTTC. Its translation: CASSPLAGAYNEQFF.

The chain is built from TRBV7-2 and TRBJ2-3; 8 bases are a match to TRBD1. Germline loops: CDR1 SGHTA, CDR2 FQGNSA. The trim removed 1 base at V and 3 bases at J, leaving 3 bases unmatched. This CDR3 has 15 amino acids. The CDR3 DNA sequence: TGTGCCAGCAGCTTAGACAGGGGGAAGACAGATACGCAGTATTTT. It specifies CASSLDRGKTDTQYF.

The V call is TRBV19, the J call TRBJ1-5; D not certain. Germline CDR1 is LNHDA and CDR2 is SQIVND (reference sequence). V gave up 2 bases and J gave up 6 bases, with 14 bases separating them. The length of the CDR3 is 15 residues. This chain's CDR3 is CASSITHGQFQPQHF. DNA of the CDR3: TGTGCCAGTAGTATAACCCATGGGCAGTTTCAGCCCCAGCATTTT. The variable domain in full, completed from reference TRBV19 and TRBJ1-5, reads DGGITQSPKYLFRKEGQNVTLSCEQNLNHDAMYWYRQDPGQGLRLIYYSQIVNDFQKGDIAEGYSVSREKKESFPLTVTSAQKNPTAFYLCASSITHGQFQPQHFGDGTRLSIL.

This clone has only a few counts. J is TRBJ2-7 and V is TRBV6-5; TRBD1 matches 7 bases. V lost 6 bases and J lost 5; bases outside the gene matches: 10. CDR3 length: 14 amino acids. CDR1 is MNHEY, CDR2 SVGAGI, per germline. CDR3: CASRSHRDRDEQYF. The CDR3 DNA sequence: TGTGCCAGCAGATCCCATAGAGACAGGGACGAGCAGTACTTC.

The chain combines TRBV19 with TRBJ1-5; TRBD1 matches 7 bases. V was pared by 1 base and J by 0 bases, with 6 bases of the junction left unmatched. There are 17 residues in the CDR3. Germline CDR1 LNHDA, CDR2 SQIVND (reference sequence). The CDR3 DNA follows: TGTGCCAGTAGTATAGCCGGGACAGACTATAGCAATCAGCCCCAGCATTTT. It codes for CASSIAGTDYSNQPQHF.

The chain recombines TRBV6-6 with TRBJ2-7; the match to TRBD2 covers 12 bases. The CDR3 is made up of 16 amino acids. Germline CDR1 MNHNY, CDR2 SVGAGI (reference sequence). V lost 2 bases, J lost 5 bases, and 7 bases stayed unmatched. DNA of the CDR3: TGTGCCAGCAGTTACGGGCCTAGCGGGAGGGGGGACGAGCAGTACTTC. This gives the protein CASSYGPSGRGDEQYF.

The chain combines TRBV7-2 with TRBJ2-7; TRBD2 might be the D (6 bases). V was cut by 2 bases and J by 0 bases, with 20 bases left in between. The germline CDR1 and CDR2 sequences are SGHTA and FQGNSA. This CDR3 contains 18 residues. Here the CDR3 reads CASSLTIPPEGSSYEQYF. CDR3 in DNA: TGTGCCAGCAGCTTAACCATACCGCCGGAGGGTAGCTCCTACGAGCAGTACTTC.

This clone was observed a single time. This rearrangement joins TRBV6-5 to TRBJ1-5; D is unclear. CDR3 size: 15 residues. V was clipped by 9 bases and J by 8 bases, with 23 bases between them. Germline V lookup: CDR1 MNHEY, CDR2 SVGAGI. The CDR3 spells CASEGEERTLEPQHF. The CDR3 DNA reads as TGTGCCAGTGAAGGAGAGGAGCGAACCTTGGAGCCCCAGCATTTT.

The chain recombines TRBV30 with TRBJ2-5; no reliable D call. In germline, CDR1 is GTSNPN, CDR2 SVGIG (reference sequence). Deletions cut 7 bases from V and 0 bases from J, with 6 bases between. The CDR3 is 11 amino acids. CDR3 in amino acids: CALRDQETQYF. CDR3 coding DNA: TGTGCCTTAAGAGACCAAGAGACCCAGTACTTC.

The rearrangement links TRBV2 to TRBJ2-4; maybe TRBD2 (6 bases). This CDR3 spans 13 amino acids. CDR1 SNHLY and CDR2 FYNNEI come from the germline V gene. V gave up 3 bases and J gave up 9 bases, with 12 bases separating them. CDR3 sequence: CASSDPGRSIQYF. The CDR3 DNA reads TGTGCCAGCAGTGACCCAGGGAGGTCCATTCAGTACTTC.

V gene TRBV11-2 combines with J gene TRBJ2-7, with 11 bases matching TRBD2. The junction had 1 base not matched to a gene; V was cut back by 1 base and J by 2 bases. Germline lookup yields CDR1 SGHAT and CDR2 FQNNGV. The CDR3 length is 15 residues. For the CDR3, the DNA is TGTGCCAGCAGCTTAGGACTAGCGGGAACCTACGAGCAGTACTTC. This gives the protein CASSLGLAGTYEQYF. The whole variable domain, filled in from reference TRBV11-2 and TRBJ2-7, reads EAGVAQSPRYKIIEKRQSVAFWCNPISGHATLYWYQQILGQGPKLLIQFQNNGVVDDSQLPKDRFSAERLKGVDSTLKIQPAKLEDSAVYLCASSLGLAGTYEQYFGPGTRLTVT.

The rearrangement uses TRBV5-1 and TRBJ2-7, with 11 bases identical to TRBD2. Germline lookup yields CDR1 SGHRS and CDR2 YFSETQ. CDR3 length: 20 amino acids. V was pared by 0 bases and J by 2 bases, with 16 bases of the junction left unmatched. The CDR3 DNA is TGCGCCAGCAGCTTGGGTCCTTCGGGACTAGCGGACAGTTACACCTACGAGCAGTACTTC. It translates to CASSLGPSGLADSYTYEQYF. The full variable domain, completed using reference TRBV5-1 and TRBJ2-7, is KAGVTQTPRYLIKTRGQQVTLSCSPISGHRSVSWYQQTPGQGLQFLFEYFSETQRNKGNFPGRFSGRQFSNSRSEMNVSTLELGDSALYLCASSLGPSGLADSYTYEQYFGPGTRLTVT.

This chain connects TRBV5-1 to TRBJ2-6; D unresolved. There are 14 residues in the CDR3. V was clipped by 7 bases and J by 2 bases, with 10 bases between them. CDR1 is SGHRS, CDR2 YFSETQ, per germline. CDR3 protein: CASAVYAGANVLTF. For the CDR3, the DNA is TGCGCCAGCGCTGTCTATGCTGGGGCCAACGTCCTGACTTTC.